One sample yielded the 30 T cell receptor beta chains listed below, sequenced in a study of cytomegalovirus exposure and HLA in healthy donors. The PCR had 60 Vbeta and 13 Jbeta primers. The data were produced by immunoSEQ multiplex PCR, yet TCRdb's version contains in-frame clones alone and is incomplete. The sample has about 150,000 clones, over 80% seen once; the top ten hold less than 2%. Sequenced sample: PBMCs. Receptors were obtained from a woman aged 18-30 years in good health and CMV-seronegative.

V is TRBV10-2 and J is TRBJ1-5; possibly TRBD1 for D (5 bases). The CDR3 loop spans 13 amino acids. V was trimmed by 4 bases and J by 4 bases, leaving 8 bases between them. Germline V lookup: CDR1 WSHSY, CDR2 SAAADI. CDR3 region: CASSGQGNQPQHF. CDR3 bases: TGCGCCAGCAGTGGCCAGGGAAATCAGCCCCAGCATTTT.

The chain employs TRBV10-3 and TRBJ1-2; no clear D. V shed 3 bases and J shed 7 bases, with 18 bases lying between them. Germline V gene lookup returns CDR1 ENHRY and CDR2 SYGVKD. This CDR3 has 15 amino acids. CDR3 nucleotides: TGTGCCATCAGTGAAAGCGAGGGTGGCGGTTTTGGCTACACCTTC. Its protein product is CAISESEGGGFGYTF.

The J gene is TRBJ1-3, the V gene TRBV10-2; TRBD1 is a possible D gene (5 bases). From germline, CDR1 is WSHSY and CDR2 SAAADI. V was shortened by 4 bases and J by 1 base, with 8 bases between the two germline ends. The CDR3 totals 14 residues. This chain's CDR3 is CASSAQGSGNTIYF. The CDR3 DNA follows: TGCGCCAGCAGTGCGCAGGGATCTGGAAACACCATATATTTT.

The J gene is TRBJ1-1, the V gene TRBV19; the D is unclear. There are 12 residues in the CDR3. In germline, CDR1 is LNHDA, CDR2 SQIVND (reference sequence). The ends were cut back, 7 bases at V and 9 bases at J, with 15 bases in the middle. CDR3 DNA sequence: TGTGCCAGTAATGTCGGGAATGGGAAAGCTTTCTTT. This translates into CASNVGNGKAFF.

V gene TRBV6-5 combines with J gene TRBJ1-1, with D perhaps matching TRBD1 (6 bases). The CDR3 sequence is 13 residues long. The V end was cut by 2 bases, the J end by 8 bases, with 12 bases between. Per the germline V gene, CDR1 is MNHEY and CDR2 is SVGAGI. The CDR3 coding sequence is TGTGCCAGCAGTTACGGGGGCCGGGACGAAGCTTTCTTT. Amino acids: CASSYGGRDEAFF.

V gene TRBV2 combines with J gene TRBJ2-7; 12 bases agree with TRBD1. The CDR3 runs to 21 residues. Germline CDR1 is SNHLY and CDR2 is FYNNEI. V trimming: 0 bases; J trimming: 3 bases; junction bases outside the gene matches: 18. CDR3 protein: CASSEALRGTGGTGFVYEQYF. CDR3 sequence (DNA): TGTGCCAGCAGTGAAGCGCTTCGCGGGACAGGGGGCACGGGTTTCGTCTACGAGCAGTACTTC.

The chain carries TRBV27 and TRBJ2-6; perhaps TRBD2 as D (5 bases). V dropped 5 bases and J dropped 0 bases, with 23 bases sitting between them. CDR3 length equals 20 residues. The germline V gene encodes CDR1 MNHEY and CDR2 SMNVEV (reference sequence). The CDR3 DNA reads as TGTGCCAGCAGTATGAGGTACAGTCCAGGACGGGGCTCTGGGGCCAACGTCCTGACTTTC. Protein sequence: CASSMRYSPGRGSGANVLTF.

This clone was seen only a few times. This chain links TRBV5-1 with TRBJ2-5, with D perhaps matching TRBD1 (6 bases). Per germline, CDR1 SGHRS and CDR2 YFSETQ. The V end was cut by 4 bases, the J end by 0 bases, with 13 bases between. The CDR3 totals 15 residues. The CDR3 protein is CASSTQTGDQETQYF. The CDR3 DNA reads TGCGCCAGCAGCACCCAGACAGGCGACCAAGAGACCCAGTACTTC.

The rearrangement uses TRBV7-3 and TRBJ1-1, with D unclear. The CDR3 sequence is 16 residues long. Germline lookup yields CDR1 SGHTA and CDR2 FQGTGA. V was shortened by 7 bases and J by 0 bases, with 18 bases between the two germline ends. CDR3 residues: CASKRRGGLLNTEAFF. CDR3 DNA sequence: TGTGCCAGCAAACGACGGGGTGGCTTATTGAACACTGAAGCTTTCTTT.

The V call is TRBV29-1, the J call TRBJ2-5, with 9 bases aligning to TRBD1. The trim removed 7 bases at V and 5 bases at J, leaving 8 bases unmatched. CDR1 is SQVTM, CDR2 ANQGSEA, per germline. This CDR3 contains 13 residues. The CDR3 is CSATQGAGETQYF. The DNA of the CDR3 is TGCAGCGCCACACAGGGGGCCGGGGAGACCCAGTACTTC.

As for this clone: An end of the junction does not agree with germline; a read error may underlie this. The chain couples TRBV7-9 to TRBJ2-6; TRBD2 might be the D (5 bases). The CDR3 contains 16 residues. The germline CDR1 and CDR2 sequences are SEHNR and FQNEAQ (reference sequence). The CDR3 sequence: CSSSPLDFTGANVLTF. Here the CDR3 DNA reads TGTTCCAGCAGCCCCCTGGACTTCACCGGGGCCAACGTCCTGACTTTC.

This chain links TRBV2 with TRBJ1-3; D is unclear. This CDR3 contains 14 residues. Trimming cost V 1 base and J 0 bases, with 4 bases left between them. CDR1 SNHLY and CDR2 FYNNEI come from the germline V gene. The CDR3 DNA sequence: TGTGCCAGCAGTGAAGGGGCCTCTGGAAACACCATATATTTT. It encodes CASSEGASGNTIYF.

The chain uses TRBV4-1 and TRBJ2-1; a weak D match, TRBD1 (5 bases). Germline CDR1 reads MGHRA; CDR2 reads YSYEKL. The CDR3 is made up of 14 amino acids. Trimming stripped 0 bases from V and 4 bases from J, with 7 bases between. CDR3 sequence: CASSQEGRYNEQFF. The CDR3 bases are TGCGCCAGCAGCCAAGAGGGGCGGTACAATGAGCAGTTCTTC.

V gene TRBV6-5 combines with J gene TRBJ2-7; 7 bases agree with TRBD2. The CDR3 is 15 residues long. Germline assignment: CDR1 MNHEY and CDR2 SVGAGI. Trimming at V came to 1 base and at J to 4 bases, leaving 7 bases not matched to a gene. Here the CDR3 reads CASSYYHGGGYEQYF. The CDR3 nucleotides are TGTGCCAGCAGTTACTACCATGGGGGGGGGTACGAGCAGTACTTC.

The sample holds a few counts of this clone. This CDR3 is CAISEYWNTEAFF. The CDR3 DNA reads TGTGCCATCAGTGAATACTGGAACACTGAAGCTTTCTTT. The rearrangement links TRBV10-3 to TRBJ1-1; D is undetermined. Germline V gene data show CDR1 as ENHRY and CDR2 as SYGVKD. V lost 3 bases and J 1 base, leaving 6 bases between the germline ends. This CDR3 spans 13 amino acids.

V usage is TRBV10-2 and J usage is TRBJ1-5, with no clear D. The length of the CDR3 is 13 residues. CDR1 and CDR2 from the germline V gene are WSHSY and SAAADI. Trimming pared 10 bases from V and 10 bases from J, leaving 20 bases between. The CDR3, as DNA: TGCGCCACCTGCCCAGTGGAATACAGTCCCCAGCATTTT. Its translation is CATCPVEYSPQHF.

This chain uses TRBV5-1 with TRBJ2-2, with a tentative D call TRBD2 (6 bases). Trimming took 4 bases from V and 0 from J, leaving 13 bases between them. This CDR3 region has 16 residues. The germline V gene has CDR1 SGHRS and CDR2 YFSETQ. CDR3 sequence reads: CASSPVSGANTGELFF. The CDR3, as DNA: TGCGCCAGCAGCCCGGTTTCGGGAGCGAACACCGGGGAGCTGTTTTTT.

This chain links TRBV30 with TRBJ2-7; tentatively, D is TRBD1 (6 bases). The CDR3 runs to 13 residues. Germline CDR1 is GTSNPN and CDR2 is SVGIG (reference sequence). CDR3 residues: CARSWGPGYEQYF. The CDR3 DNA reads as TGTGCTCGGAGTTGGGGGCCCGGGTACGAGCAGTACTTC.

This chain uses TRBV28 with TRBJ1-5, with 12 bases lining up with TRBD1. CDR1 and CDR2 (germline): MDHEN, SYDVKM. CDR3 length: 16 amino acids. The trim removed 2 bases at V and 5 bases at J, leaving 4 bases unmatched. The CDR3 bases are TGTGCCAGCAGTTTAGGGGACAGGGGGCTGTATCAGCCCCAGCATTTT. Its protein product is CASSLGDRGLYQPQHF.

V usage is TRBV7-9 and J usage is TRBJ2-2; the match to TRBD2 covers 8 bases. V trimming: 10 bases; J trimming: 1 base; junction bases outside the gene matches: 14. CDR1 SEHNR and CDR2 FQNEAQ come from the germline V gene (reference sequence). The CDR3 runs 17 residues. The CDR3 here is CATGGTGTTKNTGELFF. CDR3 bases: TGTGCCACGGGAGGGACGGGGACTACCAAGAACACCGGGGAGCTGTTTTTT.

This sequence joins TRBV7-8 and TRBJ2-3, with 7 bases identical to TRBD2. CDR3 size: 14 residues. Germline CDR1 reads SGHVS; CDR2 reads FQNEAQ. The J segment lost 6 bases and the V segment lost 3 bases, leaving 6 bases of the junction unmatched. The CDR3 coding sequence is TGTGCCAGCAGCTTGTCACTGGGGGGGGATACGCAGTATTTT. Amino acid sequence: CASSLSLGGDTQYF.

The J gene is TRBJ1-1, the V gene TRBV2; 7 positions agree with TRBD1. The ends lost 6 bases at V and 4 bases at J; junction bases unmatched: 5. The CDR3 length is 13 residues. CDR1 is SNHLY and CDR2 is FYNNEI in the germline V gene. CDR3 DNA: TGTGCCAGCAGGGCTACAGGGGTCACTGAAGCTTTCTTT. Its protein product is CASRATGVTEAFF.

The chain has TRBV6-5 and TRBJ2-2, with unresolved D. CDR3 length: 13 amino acids. CDR1 and CDR2 from the germline V gene are MNHEY and SVGAGI. Trimming stripped 0 bases from V and 7 bases from J, with 6 bases between. DNA for the CDR3: TGTGCCAGCAGTTACTCGAAGCTCGGGGAGCTGTTTTTT. Translated, it gives CASSYSKLGELFF.

The CDR3: CASSLFVSGGDEQFF. CDR3 nucleotide sequence: TGTGCCAGCAGCCTCTTTGTGAGCGGGGGGGATGAGCAGTTCTTC. The rearrangement joins TRBV7-6 to TRBJ2-1; 10 positions match TRBD2. Trimming removed 5 bases from V and 8 bases from J; junction bases left unmatched: 9. The CDR3 is made up of 15 amino acids. CDR1 is SGHVS, CDR2 FNYEAQ, per germline. The full variable domain, in which reference TRBV7-6 and TRBJ2-1 provide the parts outside the CDR3, is GAGVSQSPRYKVTKRGQDVALRCDPISGHVSLYWYRQALGQGPEFLTYFNYEAQQDKSGLPNDRFSAERPEGSISTLTIQRTEQRDSAMYRCASSLFVSGGDEQFFGPGTRLTVL.

The chain joins TRBV10-1 to TRBJ2-2; TRBD2 is a possible D gene (6 bases). This CDR3 contains 13 residues. V was pared by 6 bases and J by 5 bases, with 10 bases between. Germline V gene sequence: CDR1 WNHNN, CDR2 SYGVQD (reference sequence). The DNA for the CDR3 is TGCGCCAGCAGGGGTAGCGGAACCGGGGAGCTGTTTTTT. Its protein product is CASRGSGTGELFF.

This clone was seen a handful of times. The gene calls are TRBV19 and TRBJ1-2, with 11 bases aligning to TRBD1. The CDR3 length is 13 residues. Looked up from germline, CDR1 is LNHDA and CDR2 is SQIVND (reference sequence). V was clipped by 1 base and J by 9 bases; unmatched bases: 1. In DNA form, the CDR3 reads TGTGCCAGTAGTATAGGGACAGGGGGCCGCTACACCTTC. Translation gives CASSIGTGGRYTF. The complete variable domain, with remaining parts taken from reference TRBV19 and TRBJ1-2, reads DGGITQSPKYLFRKEGQNVTLSCEQNLNHDAMYWYRQDPGQGLRLIYYSQIVNDFQKGDIAEGYSVSREKKESFPLTVTSAQKNPTAFYLCASSIGTGGRYTFGSGTRLTVV.

This rearrangement joins TRBV4-1 to TRBJ2-3; the D gene is possibly TRBD2 (5 bases). The V end lost 0 bases, the J end lost 1 base, and 11 bases lay between the germline ends. The CDR3 sequence is 16 residues long. Germline V CDR1 and CDR2: MGHRA, YSYEKL. In nucleotides, the CDR3 is TGCGCCAGCAGCCAAGATTGGGGAGATGGCACAGATACGCAGTATTTT. Translating gives CASSQDWGDGTDTQYF.

The chain couples TRBV21-1 to TRBJ1-2. TRBV21-1 constitutes a pseudogene. The CDR3 runs 15 residues. For the CDR3, the DNA is TGTGCCAGCGGACTCATGGGCCAGTCAAACTATGGCTACACCTTC. It yields the protein CASGLMGQSNYGYTF.

A few counts support this clone. This rearrangement joins TRBV9 to TRBJ1-1, with D maybe TRBD1 (6 bases). The length of the CDR3 is 16 residues. V shed 2 bases and J shed 4 bases, with 18 bases lying between them. Germline V gene data show CDR1 as SGDLS and CDR2 as YYNGEE. DNA of the CDR3: TGTGCCAGCAGCGTGAAGGGCGCGGGGGGCGGCACTGAAGCTTTCTTT. The encoded protein is CASSVKGAGGGTEAFF.

The chain is built from TRBV12-5 and TRBJ1-5; TRBD1 matches at 8 bases. Germline trimming cut 5 bases from V and 6 bases from J; bases unmatched to any gene: 6. There are 14 residues in the CDR3. CDR1 and CDR2 (germline): LGHNT, FRNRAP. The CDR3 coding sequence is TGTGCTAGTGGTACCGGACAGGGCCGTCAGCCCCAGCATTTT. Protein: CASGTGQGRQPQHF.